This record covers a single T cell receptor (beta chain). This sample was taken from a study of blood T cell repertoires in COVID-19. On the study more broadly: Spain, Italy and the United States supplied samples that represented acute and convalescent COVID-19. PBMCs, B-cell-depleted T cells, or T cells provided the cDNA or gDNA that made up the material.

Per the authors' pipeline: It was from reference gene primer amplification that nucleated cell counts were estimated. Measured with immunoSEQ multiplex PCR; TCRdb has only the in-frame clones, and not every one. The V and J calls and the clone size are those of that table, but D and trimming were determined from the DNA. The table includes approximately 86,000 clones, around four fifths detected once. The CDR3 has 15 amino acids. Germline lookup yields CDR1 LNHDA and CDR2 SQIVND (reference sequence). V was clipped by 3 bases and J by 8 bases; unmatched bases: 8. The sample was peripheral blood. The chain joins TRBV19 to TRBJ2-1; TRBD2 agrees at 9 bases. The source is a man between 45 and 60 years old with acute or convalescent COVID-19. Here the CDR3 reads CASSISSGRTDEQFF. Written as DNA, the CDR3 is TGTGCCAGTAGTATTTCCAGCGGGAGGACCGATGAGCAGTTCTTC.